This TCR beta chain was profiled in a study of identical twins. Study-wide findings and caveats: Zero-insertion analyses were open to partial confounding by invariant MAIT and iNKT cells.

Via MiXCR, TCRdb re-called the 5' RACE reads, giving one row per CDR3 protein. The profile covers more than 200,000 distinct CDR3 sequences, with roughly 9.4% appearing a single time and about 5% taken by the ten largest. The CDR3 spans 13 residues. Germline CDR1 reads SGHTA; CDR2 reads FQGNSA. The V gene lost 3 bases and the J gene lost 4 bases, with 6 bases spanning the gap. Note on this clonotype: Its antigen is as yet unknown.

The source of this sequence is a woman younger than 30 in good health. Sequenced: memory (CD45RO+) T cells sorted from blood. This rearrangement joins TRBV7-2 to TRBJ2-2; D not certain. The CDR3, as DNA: TGTGCCAGCAGCTTCCGGGTCACCGGGGAGCTGTTTTTT. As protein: CASSFRVTGELFF.